This TCR beta chain derives from a study of blood T cells in healthy people across ages. Turning to the study itself: About one barcoded beta molecule per two T cells came from capture by template switching.

Every donor contributed roughly 10 milliliters of peripheral blood by blood draw. There are 14 residues in the CDR3. The V segment lost 1 base and the J segment 5 bases; nucleotides outside the gene matches: 1. Germline V gives CDR1 MDHEN, CDR2 SYDVKM. With a J-beta primer mix and a sample-barcoded 5' primer, a second PCR ran about 7 to 12 cycles. A single record per CDR3 protein comes from TCRdb applying MiXCR to the 5' RACE reads. The sample holds approximately 1.5 million distinct CDR3 sequences; approximately 42% are singletons and the top ten take over 3.5%. This clonotype was obtained from a woman aged 18-29 years in good health. Sequencing input: blood. The chain uses TRBV28 and TRBJ1-5; 8 bases map to TRBD1. The CDR3 coding sequence is TGTGCCAGCAGTTTATACAGGGGGGATCAGCCCCAGCATTTT. Its translation is CASSLYRGDQPQHF.